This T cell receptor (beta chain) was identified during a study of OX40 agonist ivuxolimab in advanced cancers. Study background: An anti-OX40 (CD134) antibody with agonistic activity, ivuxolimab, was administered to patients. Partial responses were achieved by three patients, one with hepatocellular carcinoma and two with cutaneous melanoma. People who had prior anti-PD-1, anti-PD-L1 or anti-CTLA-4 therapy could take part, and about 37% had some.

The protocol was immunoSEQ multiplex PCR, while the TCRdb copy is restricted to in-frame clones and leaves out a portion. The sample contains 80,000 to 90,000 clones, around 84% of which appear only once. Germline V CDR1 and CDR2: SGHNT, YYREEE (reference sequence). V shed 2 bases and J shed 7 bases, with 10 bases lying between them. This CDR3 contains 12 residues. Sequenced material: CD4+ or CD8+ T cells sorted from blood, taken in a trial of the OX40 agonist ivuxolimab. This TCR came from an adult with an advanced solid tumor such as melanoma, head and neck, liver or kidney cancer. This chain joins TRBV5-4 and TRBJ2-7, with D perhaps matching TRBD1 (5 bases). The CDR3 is CASSLSQGEQYF. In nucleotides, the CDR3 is TGTGCCAGCAGCTTATCCCAGGGAGAGCAGTACTTC.